Listed below are T cell receptor beta chains from one sample, sequenced in a study of T cells in Graves' hyperthyroidism and ophthalmopathy. TCRdb fed the multiplex PCR reads into MiXCR, producing one record per CDR3 protein. The repertoire holds some 580,000 distinct CDR3 sequences, with about a sixth as singletons. Sequenced input: blood. These receptors came from a woman aged 40 to 49 with Graves' ophthalmopathy. Each CDR3 is given with its conserved first and last residue. The order of the fields is D gene, J gene, V gene, clone size, CDR3 DNA, CDR3 protein. D genes are given only for firm matches. Not every row has a clone size; where given, it reads once, few, many or a size class.

- TRBJ2-5 TRBV14 - TGTGCCAGCAGCCTACTACGGGATCAACAGTACTTC CASSLLRDQQYF
- TRBJ2-1 TRBV10-3 many TGTGCCATCAGTGTCCAGCCATCCTACAATGAGCAGTTCTTC CAISVQPSYNEQFF
TRBD1 TRBJ1-4 TRBV6-2/TRBV6-3 - TGTGCCAGCAGTCATGTCGGACAGGGAGAGGAAAAACTGCTTTTT CASSHVGQGEEKLLF
- TRBJ2-7 TRBV28 - TGTGCCAGCAGTTCCATGCCGGCAGCTAGGGAGCAGTACTTC CASSSMPAAREQYF
- TRBJ2-4 TRBV6-1 - TGTGCCAGCGGGGCCTGGGTTCGGGCCAAAAACATTCAGTACTTC CASGAWVRAKNIQYF
- TRBJ1-2 TRBV3-1 many TGTGCCAGCAGCCAGCCGACAGTTAACTATGGCTACACCTTC CASSQPTVNYGYTF
- TRBJ2-7 TRBV6-1 - TGTGCCAGCAGTAAACGGACGGACCGGAGCTCCTACGAGCAGTACTTC CASSKRTDRSSYEQYF
- TRBJ1-3 TRBV5-1 few TGCGCCAGCAGCTTGTCTGGGGTTTACTCTGGAAACACCATATATTTT CASSLSGVYSGNTIYF
- TRBJ1-1 TRBV27 many TGTGCCAGCAGTTTATCAGGGGGGTTATGGGACACTGAAGCTTTCTTT CASSLSGGLWDTEAFF
- TRBJ1-5 TRBV28 many TGTGCCAGCTTTAAGGGCAGCAATCAGCCCCAGCATTTT CASFKGSNQPQHF
TRBD1 TRBJ2-2 TRBV5-1 few TGCGCCAGCGGAGGACAGGGGGCTTACACCGGGGAGCTGTTTTTT CASGGQGAYTGELFF
- TRBJ2-2 TRBV5-1 few TGCGCCAGCACTTCGGTAGTATCTCCCGGGGAGCTGTTTTTT CASTSVVSPGELFF
TRBD1 TRBJ2-3 TRBV6-1 many TGTGCCAGCAGCCTGGACAGGGGGCGCAAGGAAGATACGCAGTATTTT CASSLDRGRKEDTQYF
- TRBJ2-3 TRBV7-2 - TGTGCCAGCAGCTGGGCCCACTCAGCAGATACGCAGTATTTT CASSWAHSADTQYF
- TRBJ2-2 TRBV6-2/TRBV6-3 - TGTGCCAGCAGTTACTCGATTGGAGTAGGGGAGCTGTTTTTT CASSYSIGVGELFF
- TRBJ1-6 TRBV12-5 - TGTGCTAGTGGAGGGATCTCCTATAATTCACCCCTCCACTTT CASGGISYNSPLHF
TRBD1 TRBJ2-7 TRBV7-9 many TGTGCCAGCAGCCGGGACAGGCTCTACGAGCAGTACTTC CASSRDRLYEQYF
- TRBJ2-2 TRBV28 - TGTGCCAGCATCCTATCCGGTTGGGCCGGGGAGCTGTTTTTT CASILSGWAGELFF
- TRBJ2-1 TRBV29-1 many TGCAGCGTTGAAACCGACGTGAATGAGCAGTTCTTC CSVETDVNEQFF
TRBD2 TRBJ2-1 TRBV20-1 - TGCAGTGCTAGAGTTAGCGGGACCGTGGAGCAGTTCTTC CSARVSGTVEQFF
- TRBJ2-7 TRBV11-2 many TGTGCCAGCAGCTTAGCGCCAGGGGAGACCTACGAGCAGTACTTC CASSLAPGETYEQYF
TRBD1 TRBJ2-5 TRBV12-3/TRBV12-4 - TGTGCCAGCAGTTCCTCAGGGGGCACCTTAGAGACCCAGTACTTC CASSSSGGTLETQYF
TRBD1 TRBJ1-4 TRBV6-1 - TGTGCCAGCAGTGGACGACAGGGCCTAACAACTAATGAAAAACTGTTTTTT CASSGRQGLTTNEKLFF
TRBD1 TRBJ1-2 TRBV18 many TGTGCCAGCTCACCGGGACAGGGGCGGAACTATGGCTACACCTTC CASSPGQGRNYGYTF
TRBD2 TRBJ2-3 TRBV2 - TGTGCCAGCACCCACGGGGGAGCGGGGGGGCCAAATACGCAGTATTTT CASTHGGAGGPNTQYF
TRBD1 TRBJ2-2 TRBV7-3 few TGTGCCAGCAGCTCACAGGGGACACGGAACACCGGGGAGCTGTTTTTT CASSSQGTRNTGELFF
- TRBJ2-2 TRBV11-2 few TGTGCCAGCAGCTTAGTTGGGTCCACCGGGGAGCTGTTTTTT CASSLVGSTGELFF
- TRBJ1-1 TRBV6-5 many TGTGCCAGCAGTTACCGCCGCGACAGATTGAACACTGAAGCTTTCTTT CASSYRRDRLNTEAFF
TRBD1 TRBJ1-4 TRBV28 many TGTGCCAGCAGTCCCCTGGGACAGGGCAAGTCACTGTTTTTT CASSPLGQGKSLFF
- TRBJ2-7 TRBV5-1 - TGCGCCAGCAGCGCGGAACTGGACAGAGTCTACGAGCAGTACTTC CASSAELDRVYEQYF
- TRBJ1-1 TRBV3-1 many TGTGCCAGCAGCCAAGCAGCGAACACTGAAGCTTTCTTT CASSQAANTEAFF
- TRBJ1-1 TRBV5-1 - TGCGCCAGCAGCTCCGTGGGGAACGGTGAAGCTTTCTTT CASSSVGNGEAFF
- TRBJ2-5 TRBV11-1 many TGTGCCAGCAGCTTTATAACAGGGGCTAGCGGCCAAGAGACCCAGTACTTC CASSFITGASGQETQYF
- TRBJ1-1 TRBV20-1 many TGCAGTGCTAGAGCCTCGGGGGTTGACACTGAAGCTTTCTTT CSARASGVDTEAFF
- TRBJ1-2 TRBV10-3 few TGTGCCATTAGGACAGAGAAGTCGGATGGCTACACCTTC CAIRTEKSDGYTF
TRBD2 TRBJ2-3 TRBV27 - TGTGCCAGCAGTTTTAAGGCTGATAGCGGGAGCGGTACGCAGTATTTT CASSFKADSGSGTQYF
- TRBJ2-7 TRBV12-3/TRBV12-4 many TGTGCCAGCAGTTTGGAGGACGAGCAGTACTTC CASSLEDEQYF
TRBD2 TRBJ2-1 TRBV28 few TGTGCCAGCAGTTTTATGGGGAGCGGGAGGGAGCAGTTCTTC CASSFMGSGREQFF
- TRBJ2-3 TRBV27 many TGTGCCAGCAGTCCCCGGTTAGGGGAGATCACAGATACGCAGTATTTT CASSPRLGEITDTQYF
TRBD1 TRBJ1-5 TRBV28 - TGTGCCAGCAGTGCCTACAGACAGGGGGCTGGGGGCAATCAGCCCCAGCATTTT CASSAYRQGAGGNQPQHF
TRBD1 TRBJ2-1 TRBV5-1 many TGCGCCAGCAGCTTCTTAGACAGGGGAAGGTACAATGAGCAGTTCTTC CASSFLDRGRYNEQFF
TRBD1 TRBJ1-3 TRBV20-1 - TGCAGTGCTACCGCCGCGACAGGGGTTTATGGAAACACCATATATTTT CSATAATGVYGNTIYF
- TRBJ1-2 TRBV20-1 - TGCGGAAGCGACGACAGTCCTTACTATGGCTACACCTTC CGSDDSPYYGYTF
- TRBJ2-6 TRBV30 - TGTGCCTGGACCGGGAACTCTGGGGCCAACGTCCTGACTTTC CAWTGNSGANVLTF
- TRBJ1-4 TRBV5-1 few TGCGCCAGCAGCTTGGAGCAGGGGAGTGGTGAAAAACTGTTTTTT CASSLEQGSGEKLFF